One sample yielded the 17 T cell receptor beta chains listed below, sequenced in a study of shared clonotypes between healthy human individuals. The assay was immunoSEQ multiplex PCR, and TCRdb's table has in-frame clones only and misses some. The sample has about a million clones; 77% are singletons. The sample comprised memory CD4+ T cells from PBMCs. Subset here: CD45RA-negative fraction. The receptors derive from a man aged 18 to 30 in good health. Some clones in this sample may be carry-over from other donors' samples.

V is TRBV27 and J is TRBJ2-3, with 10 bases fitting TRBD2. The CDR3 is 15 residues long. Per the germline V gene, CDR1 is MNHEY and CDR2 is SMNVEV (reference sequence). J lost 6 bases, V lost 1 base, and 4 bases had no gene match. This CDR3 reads CASSLFGLAADTQYF. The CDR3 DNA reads TGTGCCAGCAGTTTATTCGGACTAGCGGCGGATACGCAGTATTTT.

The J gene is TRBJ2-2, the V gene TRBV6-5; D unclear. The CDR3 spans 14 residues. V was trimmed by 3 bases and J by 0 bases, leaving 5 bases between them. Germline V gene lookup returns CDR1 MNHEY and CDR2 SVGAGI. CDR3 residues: CASSYAANTGELFF. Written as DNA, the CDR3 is TGTGCCAGCAGTTATGCCGCGAACACCGGGGAGCTGTTTTTT.

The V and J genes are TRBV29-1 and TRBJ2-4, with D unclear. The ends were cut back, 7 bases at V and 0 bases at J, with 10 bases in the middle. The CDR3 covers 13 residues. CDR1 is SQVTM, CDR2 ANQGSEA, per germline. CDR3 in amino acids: CSAIEIAKNIQYF. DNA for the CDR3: TGCAGCGCCATCGAGATAGCCAAAAACATTCAGTACTTC.

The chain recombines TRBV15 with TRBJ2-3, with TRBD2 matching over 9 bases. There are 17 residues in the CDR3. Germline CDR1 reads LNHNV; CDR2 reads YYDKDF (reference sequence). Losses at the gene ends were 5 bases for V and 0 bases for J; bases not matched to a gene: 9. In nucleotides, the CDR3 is TGTGCCACCAGCCCTGGGACTAGCTTATCTAGCACAGATACGCAGTATTTT. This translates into CATSPGTSLSSTDTQYF.

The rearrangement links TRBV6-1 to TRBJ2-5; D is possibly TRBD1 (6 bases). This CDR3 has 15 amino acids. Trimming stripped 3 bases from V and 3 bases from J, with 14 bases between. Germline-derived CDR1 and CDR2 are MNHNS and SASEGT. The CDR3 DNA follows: TGTGCCAGCAGTGATCGGGACATTGGTAAAGAGACCCAGTACTTC. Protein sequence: CASSDRDIGKETQYF.

The CDR3 DNA reads as TGTGCCAGCAGTGATCTGCAAGCGGGAGCCTACGAGCAGTACTTC. Its translation is CASSDLQAGAYEQYF. The V gene is TRBV25-1, the J gene TRBJ2-7; 8 bases fit TRBD2. Germline-derived CDR1 and CDR2 are MGHDK and SYGVNS. Losses at the gene ends were 3 bases for V and 2 bases for J; bases not matched to a gene: 6. CDR3 length: 15 residues.

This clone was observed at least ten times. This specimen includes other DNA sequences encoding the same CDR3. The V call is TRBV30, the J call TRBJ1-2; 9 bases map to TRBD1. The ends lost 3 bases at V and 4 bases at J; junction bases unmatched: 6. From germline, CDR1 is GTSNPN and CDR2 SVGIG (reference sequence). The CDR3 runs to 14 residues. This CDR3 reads CAWRWTGAGYGYTF. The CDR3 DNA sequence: TGTGCCTGGAGGTGGACAGGGGCGGGCTATGGCTACACCTTC.

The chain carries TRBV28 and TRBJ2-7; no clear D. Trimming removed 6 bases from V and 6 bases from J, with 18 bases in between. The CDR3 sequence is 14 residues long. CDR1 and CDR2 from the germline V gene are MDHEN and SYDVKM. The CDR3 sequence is CASRQPAYAGEQYF. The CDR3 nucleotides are TGTGCCAGCAGACAGCCAGCCTATGCCGGCGAGCAGTACTTC.

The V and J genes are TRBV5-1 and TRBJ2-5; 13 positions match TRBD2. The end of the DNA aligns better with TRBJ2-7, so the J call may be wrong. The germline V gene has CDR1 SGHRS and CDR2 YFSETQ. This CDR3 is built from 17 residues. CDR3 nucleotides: TGCGCCAGCAGCCTGGGACTCGGGACTAGCGGGACCTACGAGCAGTACTTC. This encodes CASSLGLGTSGTYEQYF.

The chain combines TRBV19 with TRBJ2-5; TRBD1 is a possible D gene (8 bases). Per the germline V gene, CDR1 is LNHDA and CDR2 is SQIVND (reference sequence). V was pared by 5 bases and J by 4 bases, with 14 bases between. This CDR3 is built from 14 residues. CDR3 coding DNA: TGTGCCAGTAGTCTAACAGGGGGGGGAGAGACCCAGTACTTC. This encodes CASSLTGGGETQYF.

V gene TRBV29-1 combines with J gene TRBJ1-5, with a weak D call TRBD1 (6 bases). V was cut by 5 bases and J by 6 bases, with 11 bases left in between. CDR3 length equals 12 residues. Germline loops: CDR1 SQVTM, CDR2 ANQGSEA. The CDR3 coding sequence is TGCAGCGTTCGTGAGGGGGGTCAGCCCCAGCATTTT. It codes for CSVREGGQPQHF.

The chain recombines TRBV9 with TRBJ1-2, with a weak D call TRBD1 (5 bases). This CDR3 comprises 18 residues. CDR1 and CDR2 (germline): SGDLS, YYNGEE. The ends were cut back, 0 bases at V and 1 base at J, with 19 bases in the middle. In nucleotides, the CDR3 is TGTGCCAGCAGCGTAGACCGGCCGGGGCAGGCCGATAACTATGGCTACACCTTC. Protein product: CASSVDRPGQADNYGYTF.

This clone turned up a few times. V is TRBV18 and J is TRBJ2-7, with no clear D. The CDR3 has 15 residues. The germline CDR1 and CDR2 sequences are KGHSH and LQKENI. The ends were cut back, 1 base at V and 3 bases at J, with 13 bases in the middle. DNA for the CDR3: TGTGCCAGCTCACCACAAGGGCTCCATCTCTACGAGCAGTACTTC. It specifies CASSPQGLHLYEQYF.

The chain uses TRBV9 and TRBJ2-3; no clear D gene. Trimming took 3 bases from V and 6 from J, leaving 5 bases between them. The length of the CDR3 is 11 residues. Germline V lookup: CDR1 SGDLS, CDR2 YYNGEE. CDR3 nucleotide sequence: TGTGCCAGCAGCGGGTCGGATACGCAGTATTTT. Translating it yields CASSGSDTQYF.

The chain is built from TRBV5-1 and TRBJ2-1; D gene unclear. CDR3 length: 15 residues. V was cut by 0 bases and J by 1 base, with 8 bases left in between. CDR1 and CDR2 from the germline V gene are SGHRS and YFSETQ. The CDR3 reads CASSLATASYNEQFF. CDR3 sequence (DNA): TGCGCCAGCAGCTTGGCGACGGCATCCTACAATGAGCAGTTCTTC.

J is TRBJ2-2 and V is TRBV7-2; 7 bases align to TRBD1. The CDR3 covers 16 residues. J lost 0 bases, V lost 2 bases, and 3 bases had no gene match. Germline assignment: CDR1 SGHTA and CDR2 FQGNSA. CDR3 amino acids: CASSLYGTANTGELFF. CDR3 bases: TGTGCCAGCAGCTTATATGGGACAGCGAACACCGGGGAGCTGTTTTTT.

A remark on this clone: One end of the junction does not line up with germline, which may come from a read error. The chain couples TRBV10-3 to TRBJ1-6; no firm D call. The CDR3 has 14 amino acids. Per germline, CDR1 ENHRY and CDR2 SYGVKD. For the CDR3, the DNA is TGTGCCATCCGTGAGGGTACCTATAATTCACCCCTCCACTTT. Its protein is CAIREGTYNSPLHF.